What follows is one T cell receptor (beta chain) and its context. These data originate in a study of T cell responses to AZD1222 COVID-19 vaccine. The CDR3 length is 15 residues. The V and J ends lost 1 base and 0 bases respectively, with 7 bases between them. The V gene's germline CDR1 is SEHNR and CDR2 FQNEAQ (reference sequence). Sequenced by immunoSEQ multiplex PCR; TCRdb stores in-frame clones only, minus some. The data show more than 85,000 clones, roughly 92% seen once. This clonotype was obtained from an adult who received the AZD1222 COVID-19 vaccine. The starting material was peripheral blood, obtained 28 days after the second AZD1222 dose. The chain recombines TRBV7-9 with TRBJ1-3; D is unresolved. In nucleotides, the CDR3 is TGTGCCAGCAGCTTAGTTGTGAGCTCTGGAAACACCATATATTTT. This translates into CASSLVVSSGNTIYF.